This T cell receptor (beta chain) was recovered during a study of blood T cell repertoires in COVID-19. Across the study: Material from acute and convalescent COVID-19 was sourced from the United States, Italy and Spain.

The V gene's germline CDR1 is SGHKS and CDR2 YYEKEE (reference sequence). J gave up 2 bases and V 1 base, and 5 bases lay outside the gene matches. CDR3 length equals 15 residues. As processed by the authors: Reference gene primer amplification gave nucleated cell count estimates. The data were produced by immunoSEQ multiplex PCR, yet TCRdb's version contains in-frame clones alone and is incomplete. Clonal size and the V and J genes are those of that table, whereas D and trimming came from the DNA. Of roughly 140,000 clones listed, 79% were seen once; the top ten hold over 8.5%. The V gene is TRBV5-5, the J gene TRBJ2-7, with 8 bases lining up with TRBD1. The specimen was peripheral blood. The sequence derives from a man over 45 with active or convalescent COVID-19. The CDR3 reads CASSLFGTGPYEQYF. The DNA of the CDR3 is TGTGCCAGCAGCTTGTTTGGGACAGGTCCCTACGAGCAGTACTTC.